A selection of T cell receptor beta chains follows, all from one sample in a study of shared clonotypes between healthy human individuals. TCRdb's copy holds only in-frame clones and misses some; the assay was immunoSEQ multiplex PCR. The sample records approximately 510,000 clones, roughly 78% being singletons. Sequencing was performed on PBMCs. The receptors originated from a woman in her forties in good health. Some clones in this sample may be carry-over from other donors' samples. CDR3s include the opening cysteine and the closing phenylalanine or tryptophan. A D gene is named only where the DNA matches it firmly. Clone size is shown for a subset of rows, as once, few, many or a class of expanded clone.

>TRBV6-5|-|TRBJ2-5|-
TGTGCCAGCAGTTACAACAGGGATAGGGAGACCCAGTACTTC
CASSYNRDRETQYF
>TRBV11-2|-|TRBJ2-7|-
TGTGCCAGCAGTCGGGACTGGGGCTCCTACGAGCAGTACTTC
CASSRDWGSYEQYF
>TRBV5-1|TRBD1|TRBJ2-3|-
TGCGCCAGCAGCCTACAGGGGGATGGCACAGATACGCAGTATTTT
CASSLQGDGTDTQYF
>TRBV5-1|-|TRBJ2-1|-
TGCGCCAGCAGCTTACGGGAGTTGACCTACAATGAGCAGTTCTTC
CASSLRELTYNEQFF
>TRBV29-1|TRBD2|TRBJ2-7|-
TGCAGCGTTGAGATTGCGGGAGGGCTTCCCTACGAGCAGTACTTC
CSVEIAGGLPYEQYF
>TRBV14|TRBD2|TRBJ2-1|-
TGTGCCAGCAGCCTTCAAGATGCCCGCAAGACTAGCGGAGAGTACAATGAGCAGTTCTTC
CASSLQDARKTSGEYNEQFF
>TRBV5-1|TRBD2|TRBJ2-1|once
TGCGCCAGCAGCTCCGGGGGGACCTACAATGAGCAGTTCTTC
CASSSGGTYNEQFF
>TRBV30|TRBD2|TRBJ2-3|-
TGTGCCTGGGCCGGGACTACCTACACAGATACGCAGTATTTT
CAWAGTTYTDTQYF
>TRBV11-3|TRBD1|TRBJ2-2|-
TGTGCCAGCAGCCCCCGACAGGGGTCGAACACCGGGGAGCTGTTTTTT
CASSPRQGSNTGELFF
>TRBV7-9|TRBD1|TRBJ2-1|once
TGTGCCAGCAGCCCGGTAGGGACAGCGGTAAGCTCCTACAATGAGCAGTTCTTC
CASSPVGTAVSSYNEQFF